This TCR beta chain was identified during a study of CD8+CD57+ T cells in acquired aplastic anemia. The study profiled TCR beta VDJ and CDR3 using genomic DNA as template. Each CDR3 protein gets one entry after TCRdb re-called the reads with MiXCR. The repertoire consists of 150,000 to 200,000 distinct CDR3 sequences, with about three fifths occurring once and the leading ten covering 45%. CDR1 is LNHNV, CDR2 YYDKDF, per germline (reference sequence). The germline V and J ends were trimmed by 4 bases and 1 base, with 15 bases remaining between them. CDR3 size: 16 residues. This receptor was identified in a human donor in good health. Material: sorted CD4+, CD8+, or CD8+CD57+ T cells (not recorded which) from PBMCs. This chain uses TRBV15 with TRBJ2-3; D may correspond to TRBD1 or TRBD2 (6 bases each). CDR3 residues: CATSKEGGSGTDTQYF. The CDR3 bases are TGTGCCACCAGCAAAGAGGGGGGTTCGGGCACAGATACGCAGTATTTT.